These 22 T cell receptor beta chains were all obtained from the same sample, sequenced in a study of T cells in Graves' hyperthyroidism and ophthalmopathy. Using RNA transcripts as the source, TCR beta CDR3 regions were amplified. The HTBI primer set served for first-round RT-PCR of the TCR CDR3. TCRdb itself ran the multiplex PCR reads through MiXCR, one entry per CDR3 protein. Altogether 700,000 or so distinct CDR3 sequences are present, 16% being singletons, with the ten largest covering roughly 8%. The sample taken for sequencing was blood. All receptors derive from a man between 18 and 29 years old with Graves' hyperthyroidism.

As regards this clonotype: It may be a read error: a sequence one base away is much more abundant. The CDR3 sequence is CASSTLGLADYNEQFF. The DNA for the CDR3 is TGTGCCAGCAGTACCCTTGGACTAGCGGACTACAATGAGCAGTTCTTC. The chain employs TRBV2 and TRBJ2-1; 10 bases agree with TRBD2. V shed 5 bases, J shed 3 bases, and the junction held 7 bases outside the gene matches. Germline CDR1 and CDR2: SNHLY and FYNNEI. The CDR3 contains 16 residues.

This clonotype has at least ten counts. The chain couples TRBV2 to TRBJ1-5, with TRBD1 as a possible D gene (6 bases). Germline V gene data show CDR1 as SNHLY and CDR2 as FYNNEI. Trimming took 7 bases from V and 6 from J, leaving 13 bases between them. CDR3 length: 13 residues. CDR3 sequence reads: CASKYREGQPQHF. The CDR3, as DNA: TGTGCCAGCAAATACAGGGAAGGTCAGCCCCAGCATTTT.

The chain has TRBV11-2 and TRBJ2-5, with D unclear. Trimming took 7 bases from V and 7 from J, leaving 13 bases between them. The CDR3 contains 12 residues. CDR1 and CDR2 (germline): SGHAT, FQNNGV. The CDR3 region has the DNA TGTGCCAGCACCGACCCCCTCCGGACCCAGTACTTC. The encoded protein is CASTDPLRTQYF. The whole variable domain, remainder taken from reference TRBV11-2 and TRBJ2-5, is EAGVAQSPRYKIIEKRQSVAFWCNPISGHATLYWYQQILGQGPKLLIQFQNNGVVDDSQLPKDRFSAERLKGVDSTLKIQPAKLEDSAVYLCASTDPLRTQYFGPGTRLLVL.

The chain recombines TRBV18 with TRBJ2-7, with D possibly being TRBD2 (6 bases). Germline loops: CDR1 KGHSH, CDR2 LQKENI. V was cut by 2 bases and J by 6 bases, with 17 bases left in between. CDR3 length: 15 amino acids. The CDR3 sequence is CASSPFGGPESEQYF. The CDR3 region has the DNA TGTGCCAGCTCACCATTCGGAGGGCCGGAGTCCGAGCAGTACTTC.

The V and J genes are TRBV7-2 and TRBJ2-1, with D possibly being TRBD1 (5 bases). Looked up from germline, CDR1 is SGHTA and CDR2 is FQGNSA. This CDR3 comprises 14 residues. V was pared by 7 bases and J by 2 bases, with 12 bases between. The chain's CDR3 is CASTHTGPYNEQFF. In nucleotides, the CDR3 is TGTGCCAGCACCCACACAGGCCCCTACAATGAGCAGTTCTTC. The whole variable domain, remainder taken from reference TRBV7-2 and TRBJ2-1, is GAGVSQSPSNKVTEKGKDVELRCDPISGHTALYWYRQSLGQGLEFLIYFQGNSAPDKSGLPSDRFSAERTGGSVSTLTIQRTQQEDSAVYLCASTHTGPYNEQFFGPGTRLTVL.

This clonotype was seen more than once but under ten times. The genes are TRBV6-1 and TRBJ2-3, with unresolved D. This CDR3 is built from 11 residues. Trimming shortened V by 6 bases and J by 5 bases, and 6 bases separated the two germline ends. CDR1 and CDR2 (germline): MNHNS, SASEGT. CDR3 region: CASRTLDTQYF. The CDR3 nucleotides read TGTGCCAGCAGGACCTTAGATACGCAGTATTTT.

At least ten counts were recorded for this clonotype. The J gene is TRBJ1-5, the V gene TRBV5-1; D unresolved. This CDR3 region has 13 residues. The germline V and J ends were trimmed by 3 bases and 0 bases, with 4 bases remaining between them. Germline CDR1 and CDR2: SGHRS and YFSETQ. CDR3 sequence (DNA): TGCGCCAGCAGCTGGAATAGCAATCAGCCCCAGCATTTT. Translation gives CASSWNSNQPQHF.

Points on this clonotype: Without the conserved terminal phenylalanine or tryptophan, this CDR3 likely stems from a read error. The rearrangement uses TRBV28 and TRBJ2-7, with D maybe TRBD1 (6 bases). V gave up 5 bases and J gave up 3 bases, with 17 bases separating them. This CDR3 contains 15 residues. Germline V gives CDR1 MDHEN, CDR2 SYDVKM. CDR3 residues: CASSGQLPSSYEQYL. The CDR3 DNA is TGTGCCAGCAGTGGACAGTTACCTAGCAGCTACGAGCAGTACCTC.

This clonotype has more than one count but fewer than ten. The chain employs TRBV5-1 and TRBJ2-1; D is unclear. Trimming removed 4 bases from V and 5 bases from J, with 7 bases in between. CDR1 is SGHRS, CDR2 YFSETQ, per germline. CDR3 size: 12 residues. The CDR3 loop is CASSGVDNEQFF. Here the CDR3 DNA reads TGCGCCAGCAGCGGCGTCGACAATGAGCAGTTCTTC.

The CDR3 DNA sequence: TGTGCCAGCAGCTTAGAGGCTACACCGGGACAGATAAATGAAAAACTGTTTTTT. It encodes CASSLEATPGQINEKLFF. This sequence joins TRBV7-6 and TRBJ1-4, with TRBD1 matching 7 bases. This CDR3 region has 18 residues. The germline V gene has CDR1 SGHVS and CDR2 FNYEAQ. The V segment lost 1 base and the J segment 5 bases; nucleotides outside the gene matches: 13.

This clonotype was seen at least ten times. The chain recombines TRBV11-3 with TRBJ2-7; D is unclear. V was trimmed by 0 bases and J by 3 bases, leaving 6 bases between them. The germline V gene encodes CDR1 SGHNT and CDR2 YENEEA. The CDR3 is 13 amino acids. CDR3 coding DNA: TGTGCCAGCAGCTTAGATCACCGCTACGAGCAGTACTTC. It translates to CASSLDHRYEQYF.

V gene TRBV19 combines with J gene TRBJ2-1; D remains ambiguous. CDR1 and CDR2 from the germline V gene are LNHDA and SQIVND (reference sequence). The CDR3 extends over 13 amino acids. Trimming cost V 10 bases and J 0 bases, with 10 bases left between them. The CDR3 bases are TGTGCCACCCGCCTCCACTCCTACAATGAGCAGTTCTTC. It yields the protein CATRLHSYNEQFF.

In this sample, this clonotype turned up many times. This chain links TRBV27 with TRBJ2-7; the D call may be TRBD1 or TRBD2 (5 bases each). The V gene lost 3 bases and the J gene lost 4 bases, with 13 bases spanning the gap. The CDR3 totals 14 residues. CDR1 and CDR2 (germline): MNHEY, SMNVEV (reference sequence). The CDR3 region is CASSLGPGPYEQYF. The CDR3 nucleotides are TGTGCCAGCAGTTTGGGACCGGGCCCTTACGAGCAGTACTTC.

This clonotype was seen a handful of times. The rearrangement uses TRBV19 and TRBJ1-5, with D maybe TRBD1 (5 bases). Germline V CDR1 and CDR2: LNHDA, SQIVND (reference sequence). This CDR3 has 14 amino acids. V lost 5 bases, J lost 2 bases, and 10 bases lay in between. The CDR3 is CASSPGARNQPQHF. CDR3 DNA: TGTGCCAGTAGTCCCGGGGCACGCAATCAGCCCCAGCATTTT. The complete variable domain, with remaining parts taken from reference TRBV19 and TRBJ1-5, reads DGGITQSPKYLFRKEGQNVTLSCEQNLNHDAMYWYRQDPGQGLRLIYYSQIVNDFQKGDIAEGYSVSREKKESFPLTVTSAQKNPTAFYLCASSPGARNQPQHFGDGTRLSIL.

The chain couples TRBV20-1 to TRBJ2-1, with 11 positions matching TRBD2. The germline gives CDR1 DFQATT, CDR2 SNEGSKA (reference sequence). The J segment lost 0 bases and the V segment lost 6 bases, leaving 13 bases of the junction unmatched. There are 18 residues in the CDR3. In DNA, the CDR3 is TGCAGTGCGAAACCGGGACTAGCGGACATTTTCTCCTACAATGAGCAGTTCTTC. Its protein product is CSAKPGLADIFSYNEQFF.

This clonotype was observed at least ten times. This rearrangement joins TRBV7-2 to TRBJ2-7; D is unclear. The CDR3 is made up of 13 amino acids. Per germline, CDR1 SGHTA and CDR2 FQGNSA. V shed 1 base and J shed 3 bases, with 7 bases lying between them. The CDR3 region is CASSLGHSYEQYF. CDR3 coding DNA: TGTGCCAGCAGCTTAGGCCACAGCTACGAGCAGTACTTC.

V is TRBV28 and J is TRBJ1-2; no definite D call. The germline CDR1 and CDR2 sequences are MDHEN and SYDVKM. The V end lost 2 bases, the J end lost 4 bases, and 11 bases lay between the germline ends. The CDR3 runs 14 residues. The CDR3: CASSLGVWSYGYTF. In DNA, the CDR3 is TGTGCCAGCAGTTTAGGTGTTTGGAGCTATGGCTACACCTTC.

This clonotype was recorded at least ten times. CDR3 nucleotides: TGTGCCAGCAGCCCATGGGGACTAGCGGGAGGGCCTCGGTCAGCCAAAAACATTCAGTACTTC. Translating it yields CASSPWGLAGGPRSAKNIQYF. This sequence joins TRBV28 and TRBJ2-4; 16 bases map to TRBD2. The germline gives CDR1 MDHEN, CDR2 SYDVKM. The CDR3 runs to 21 residues. Unmatched junction bases numbered 14, after V lost 6 bases and J lost 0 bases.

This chain links TRBV4-1 with TRBJ2-4; weak D call: TRBD2 (7 bases). This CDR3 is built from 17 residues. Between the trimmed V and J ends, which lost 4 bases and 7 bases, there was a span of 23 bases. CDR1 is MGHRA, CDR2 YSYEKL, per germline. Here the CDR3 reads CASSPQRGGRTGNIQYF. The CDR3 DNA follows: TGCGCCAGCAGCCCCCAAAGGGGGGGGAGGACGGGGAACATTCAGTACTTC.

This clonotype came up a few times. The gene calls are TRBV20-1 and TRBJ1-5, with D unclear. Per germline, CDR1 DFQATT and CDR2 SNEGSKA (reference sequence). CDR3 length equals 14 residues. CDR3 sequence: CSAYPRASNQPQHF. The CDR3 DNA reads TGCAGCGCTTATCCCCGGGCTAGCAATCAGCCCCAGCATTTT.

This clonotype was observed many times. The chain recombines TRBV7-3 with TRBJ1-2, with D possibly matching TRBD1 (5 bases). This CDR3 has 15 amino acids. Per germline, CDR1 SGHTA and CDR2 FQGTGA. V was shortened by 4 bases and J by 6 bases, with 18 bases between the two germline ends. CDR3 DNA: TGTGCCAGCAGCTCCCATTCAGGGTTACGGGATGGCTACACCTTC. Translation gives CASSSHSGLRDGYTF.

The table lists this clonotype with a few counts. The chain links TRBV6-1 to TRBJ1-1; TRBD1 might be the D (6 bases). Trimming pared 5 bases from V and 1 base from J, leaving 14 bases between. The CDR3 is made up of 15 amino acids. Germline V gene sequence: CDR1 MNHNS, CDR2 SASEGT. The CDR3 region is CASSSGGRGNTEAFF. CDR3 in DNA: TGTGCCAGCAGTTCTGGAGGCAGGGGGAACACTGAAGCTTTCTTT.